The 26 T cell receptor beta chains below were found in one sample sequenced in a study of T cell repertoires in cytomegalovirus infection (dated by TCRdb to about 2019). The instrument given in TCRdb is Illumina HiSeq 1500. TCRdb trimmed public reads at Q25 via fastp, called clones via MiXCR and kept in-frame beta chains. Identical CDR3 protein sequences are pooled into one entry, listed with their most common genes and DNA. This sample gives fewer than 850,000 distinct CDR3 sequences in total; 25% to 35% of them show up just once. The top ten hold around 12% of the sample. The sample's treatment or condition, from its label and the paper: in vitro stimulation with specific CMV peptide epitopes to enrich CMV-specific T cells. These receptors' targets are unknown. The sequenced sample was cultured CD8+ T cells from PBMCs, obtained from culture after CMV antigen stimulation. The source is a human donor in good health (CMV status not recorded). Some clones in this sample may be carry-over from other donors' samples.

Written as DNA, the CDR3 is TGTGCCAGCAGCCCTCCCGGGCATCTCCACTACGAGCAGTACGTC. Protein product: CASSPPGHLHYEQYV. The chain carries TRBV7-9 and TRBJ2-7; D call uncertain. Germline assignment: CDR1 SEHNR and CDR2 FQNEAQ (reference sequence). The CDR3 is 15 amino acids. Trimming removed 5 bases at V and 3 bases at J, with 17 bases between.

This clonotype was recorded many times. The CDR3 reads CASSLALAGGTDTQYF. CDR3 coding DNA: TGTGCCAGCAGCTTAGCGCTAGCGGGGGGCACAGATACGCAGTATTTT. The chain recombines TRBV7-2 with TRBJ2-3; 10 nucleotides agree with TRBD2. V lost 0 bases and J lost 1; bases outside the gene matches: 1. The V gene's germline CDR1 is SGHTA and CDR2 FQGNSA. The CDR3 extends over 16 amino acids.

The chain recombines TRBV27 with TRBJ1-6, with D hard to call. The CDR3 runs to 13 residues. CDR1 and CDR2 (germline): MNHEY, SMNVEV (reference sequence). V was clipped by 7 bases and J by 6 bases, with 10 bases between them. This chain's CDR3 is CASKILRNSPLHF. CDR3 nucleotide sequence: TGTGCCAGCAAAATTCTCCGTAATTCACCCCTCCACTTT.

The V call is TRBV5-1, the J call TRBJ2-3, with TRBD1 as a possible D gene (6 bases). Germline-derived CDR1 and CDR2 are SGHRS and YFSETQ. The CDR3 has 17 amino acids. V lost 3 bases, J lost 6 bases, and 23 bases lay in between. In nucleotides, the CDR3 is TGCGCCAGCAGCTCCTCCGGGACACCTGTACAAAGGGATACGCAGTATTTT. As protein: CASSSSGTPVQRDTQYF.

The chain has TRBV7-9 and TRBJ1-1; D ambiguous. Germline lookup yields CDR1 SEHNR and CDR2 FQNEAQ (reference sequence). Trimming cost V 5 bases and J 10 bases, with 14 bases left between them. The CDR3 loop spans 12 amino acids. CDR3 coding DNA: TGTGCCAGCAGCGTTGGCCCCATGGTAGCTTTCTTT. Its translation is CASSVGPMVAFF.

This clonotype was counted only a few times. This chain links TRBV27 with TRBJ2-3; 14 bases match TRBD2. The CDR3 is made up of 18 amino acids. Trimming at V came to 3 bases and at J to 2 bases, leaving 7 bases not matched to a gene. Germline V gives CDR1 MNHEY, CDR2 SMNVEV (reference sequence). CDR3 region: CASSFLPGLAGDTDTQYF. In DNA form, the CDR3 reads TGTGCCAGCAGTTTCCTCCCGGGACTAGCGGGGGACACAGATACGCAGTATTTT.

The chain joins TRBV20-1 to TRBJ2-7, with 14 bases fitting TRBD2. Germline V gives CDR1 DFQATT, CDR2 SNEGSKA (reference sequence). The CDR3 is made up of 16 amino acids. J gave up 1 base and V 5 bases, and 7 bases lay outside the gene matches. The CDR3 DNA follows: TGCAGTGCTCTTGGACTAGCGGGGGGACTGTCCTACGAGCAGTACGTC. Its protein product is CSALGLAGGLSYEQYV.

The rearrangement uses TRBV19 and TRBJ1-1, with D hard to call. V shed 0 bases and J shed 8 bases, with 4 bases lying between them. CDR1 is LNHDA and CDR2 is SQIVND in the germline V gene (reference sequence). The CDR3 length is 11 residues. The CDR3, as DNA: TGTGCCAGTAGTATAGAGGGAGAAGCTTTCTTT. Protein product: CASSIEGEAFF.

In this sample, this clonotype turned up a few times. The chain combines TRBV6-1 with TRBJ2-2, with unresolved D. V gave up 2 bases and J gave up 0 bases, with 16 bases separating them. This CDR3 spans 18 amino acids. Germline-derived CDR1 and CDR2 are MNHNS and SASEGT. The CDR3 DNA is TGTGCCAGCAGTGAAAGAGCAGGTTACGGCGCGAACACCGGGGAGCTGTTTTTT. It specifies CASSERAGYGANTGELFF.

The chain joins TRBV27 to TRBJ2-2; 9 bases agree with TRBD1. Germline loops: CDR1 MNHEY, CDR2 SMNVEV (reference sequence). The CDR3 loop spans 15 amino acids. Trimming took 5 bases from V and 5 from J; bases not matched to a gene: 6. CDR3: CASSPQTGGTGELFF. The CDR3 nucleotides read TGTGCCAGCAGTCCCCAGACAGGGGGGACCGGGGAGCTGTTTTTT.

This clonotype was recorded a few times. The genes are TRBV6-6 and TRBJ2-3; the D is unclear. V was trimmed by 6 bases and J by 4 bases, leaving 11 bases between them. Germline assignment: CDR1 MNHNY and CDR2 SVGAGI (reference sequence). The CDR3 extends over 13 amino acids. CDR3 loop: CASSPQEPDTQYF. CDR3 bases: TGTGCCAGCAGCCCCCAAGAGCCAGATACGCAGTATTTT.

The chain employs TRBV12-5 and TRBJ2-2; 7 bases align to TRBD1. Germline CDR1 and CDR2: LGHNT and FRNRAP. This CDR3 is 12 amino acids long. The chain's CDR3 is CAHQGDTGELFF. CDR3 nucleotides: TGTGCCCATCAGGGGGACACCGGGGAGCTGTTTTTT.

This clonotype was seen at least ten times. The genes are TRBV7-9 and TRBJ2-1, with TRBD1 matching 11 bases. CDR1 is SEHNR and CDR2 is FQNEAQ in the germline V gene (reference sequence). V was clipped by 4 bases and J by 4 bases; unmatched bases: 3. The CDR3 extends over 15 amino acids. Written as DNA, the CDR3 is TGTGCCAGCAGCTCAGGACAGGGGGCATACAATGAGCAGTTCTTC. Amino acids: CASSSGQGAYNEQFF.

This rearrangement joins TRBV15 to TRBJ1-1; D possibly corresponds to TRBD1 (6 bases). In germline, CDR1 is LNHNV, CDR2 YYDKDF (reference sequence). V was trimmed by 0 bases and J by 1 base, leaving 12 bases between them. This CDR3 has 16 residues. This CDR3 is CATSRDPVRGNTEAFF. The CDR3, as DNA: TGTGCCACCAGCAGAGATCCGGTCAGGGGGAACACTGAAGCTTTCTTT.

This clonotype was found once. The CDR3 nucleotides are TGTGCCAGCAGCCAAGTTCCAGCCTGGGAGACCCAGTACTTC. Protein: CASSQVPAWETQYF. The chain has TRBV14 and TRBJ2-5; D is uncertain. The CDR3 runs 14 residues. V was shortened by 1 base and J by 5 bases, with 11 bases between the two germline ends. Germline loops: CDR1 SGHDN, CDR2 FVKESK.

Details on this clonotype: Because the CDR3 is missing its conserved closing phenylalanine or tryptophan, this is likely a read error. The chain joins TRBV6-8 to TRBJ2-3; 9 bases are a match to TRBD2. Germline V gene data show CDR1 as MNHGY and CDR2 as SAAAGT. The J segment lost 2 bases and the V segment lost 6 bases, leaving 12 bases of the junction unmatched. The CDR3 spans 17 residues. This CDR3 reads CASSPRDSGGLTDTQYL. CDR3 sequence (DNA): TGTGCCAGCAGCCCCCGGGATAGCGGGGGCCTCACAGATACGCAGTATCTT.

This clonotype showed up just a few times. The chain couples TRBV7-9 to TRBJ2-3, with 7 bases fitting TRBD1. This CDR3 contains 15 residues. Looked up from germline, CDR1 is SEHNR and CDR2 is FQNEAQ (reference sequence). V lost 5 bases to trimming and J lost 0 bases; unmatched junction nucleotides: 5. CDR3 in amino acids: CASSIRTGSTDTQYF. CDR3 sequence (DNA): TGTGCCAGCAGCATTCGGACAGGTAGCACAGATACGCAGTATTTT.

The CDR3 DNA sequence: TGCAGCGTTCCCGACGGACAAGTTTATGGCTACACCTTC. Amino acids: CSVPDGQVYGYTF. This chain joins TRBV29-1 and TRBJ1-2, with D possibly being TRBD1 (5 bases). Trimming removed 5 bases from V and 5 bases from J, with 15 bases in between. In germline, CDR1 is SQVTM, CDR2 ANQGSEA. The CDR3 loop spans 13 amino acids.

This clonotype occurred many times. The chain carries TRBV7-2 and TRBJ1-1, with D unresolved. Trimming left V 4 bases short and J 7 bases short, with 13 bases between. CDR1 and CDR2 (germline): SGHTA, FQGNSA. The length of the CDR3 is 13 residues. In nucleotides, the CDR3 is TGTGCCAGCAGCTCCCGGCCTCTCCTTGAAGCTTTCTTT. This gives the protein CASSSRPLLEAFF. Based on the CDR3 plus reference TRBV7-2 and TRBJ1-1, the full variable domain is GAGVSQSPSNKVTEKGKDVELRCDPISGHTALYWYRQSLGQGLEFLIYFQGNSAPDKSGLPSDRFSAERTGGSVSTLTIQRTQQEDSAVYLCASSSRPLLEAFFGQGTRLTVV.

This chain links TRBV7-2 with TRBJ1-6, with D perhaps TRBD1 (6 bases). Germline CDR1 and CDR2: SGHTA and FQGNSA. This CDR3 spans 16 amino acids. V gave up 2 bases and J gave up 8 bases, with 16 bases separating them. CDR3: CASSLTGQGWYSPLHF. The CDR3, as DNA: TGTGCCAGCAGCTTAACCGGCCAGGGGTGGTATTCACCCCTCCACTTT. The variable domain in full, completed from reference TRBV7-2 and TRBJ1-6, reads GAGVSQSPSNKVTEKGKDVELRCDPISGHTALYWYRQSLGQGLEFLIYFQGNSAPDKSGLPSDRFSAERTGGSVSTLTIQRTQQEDSAVYLCASSLTGQGWYSPLHFGNGTRLTVT.

Only a few counts were recorded for this clonotype. V gene TRBV6-6 combines with J gene TRBJ2-1, with TRBD2 matching over 10 bases. This CDR3 is 16 amino acids long. With V trimmed by 4 bases and J by 3 bases, 6 bases remained unmatched. Germline V CDR1 and CDR2: MNHNY, SVGAGI (reference sequence). The CDR3 region is CASSSELAGVYNEQFF. The CDR3 DNA sequence: TGTGCCAGCAGTTCCGAGCTAGCGGGGGTCTACAATGAGCAGTTCTTC.

The rearrangement links TRBV9 to TRBJ2-1; D not resolved. Germline V gene sequence: CDR1 SGDLS, CDR2 YYNGEE. The CDR3 extends over 15 amino acids. Trimming left V 0 bases short and J 0 bases short, with 7 bases between. The CDR3: CASSVGSSSYNEQFF. The CDR3 nucleotides read TGTGCCAGCAGCGTAGGAAGTAGCTCCTACAATGAGCAGTTCTTC. Full variable domain (rest looked up from reference TRBV9 and TRBJ2-1): DSGVTQTPKHLITATGQRVTLRCSPRSGDLSVYWYQQSLDQGLQFLIQYYNGEERAKGNILERFSAQQFPDLHSELNLSSLELGDSALYFCASSVGSSSYNEQFFGPGTRLTVL.

The rearrangement joins TRBV7-9 to TRBJ2-3, with D perhaps TRBD2 (6 bases). The germline V gene encodes CDR1 SEHNR and CDR2 FQNEAQ (reference sequence). The CDR3 is 15 residues long. Trimming removed 2 bases from V and 1 base from J, with 10 bases in between. CDR3 sequence (DNA): TGTGCCAGCAGCTTACCGGGGGACGGCACAGATACGCAGTATTTT. It yields the protein CASSLPGDGTDTQYF.

This clonotype was observed at least ten times. The V call is TRBV6-6, the J call TRBJ1-5; D is possibly TRBD1 (6 bases). Trimming pared 10 bases from V and 4 bases from J, leaving 8 bases between. Germline loops: CDR1 MNHNY, CDR2 SVGAGI (reference sequence). The CDR3 extends over 11 amino acids. Here the CDR3 reads CATGQNQPQHF. The DNA of the CDR3 is TGTGCCACCGGACAGAATCAGCCCCAGCATTTT.

The chain carries TRBV7-6 and TRBJ2-7, with D maybe TRBD1 (6 bases). The CDR3 runs 15 residues. Germline V gene lookup returns CDR1 SGHVS and CDR2 FNYEAQ. The V and J ends lost 5 bases and 3 bases respectively, with 17 bases between them. The CDR3 nucleotides read TGTGCCAGCAGCCCCAGGGGTAGCAGCCTCTACGAGCAGTACTTC. Its translation: CASSPRGSSLYEQYF.

The chain carries TRBV12-3 or TRBV12-4 and TRBJ2-7; no clear D gene. The CDR3 is 13 residues long. The V and J ends lost 3 bases and 5 bases respectively, with 11 bases between them. The CDR3 DNA sequence: TGTGCCAGCAGTTTTGGCAGGCCCGACGAGCAGTACTTC. Amino acids: CASSFGRPDEQYF.